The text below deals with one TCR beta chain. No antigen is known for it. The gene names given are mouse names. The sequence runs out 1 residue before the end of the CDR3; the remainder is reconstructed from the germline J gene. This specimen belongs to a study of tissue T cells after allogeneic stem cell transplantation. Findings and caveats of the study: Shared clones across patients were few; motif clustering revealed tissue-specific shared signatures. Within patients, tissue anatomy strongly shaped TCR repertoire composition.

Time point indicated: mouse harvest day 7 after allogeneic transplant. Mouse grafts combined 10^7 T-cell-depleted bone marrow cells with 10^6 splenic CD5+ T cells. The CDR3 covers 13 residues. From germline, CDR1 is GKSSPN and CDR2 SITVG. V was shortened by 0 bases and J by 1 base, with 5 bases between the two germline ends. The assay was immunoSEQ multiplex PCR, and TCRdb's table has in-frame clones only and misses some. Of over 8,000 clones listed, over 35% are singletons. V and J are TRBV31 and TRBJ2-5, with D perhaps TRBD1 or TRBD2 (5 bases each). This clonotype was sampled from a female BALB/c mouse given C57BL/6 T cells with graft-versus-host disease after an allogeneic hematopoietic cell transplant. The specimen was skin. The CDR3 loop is CAWSLGDQDTQYF. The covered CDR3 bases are TGTGCCTGGAGTCTGGGGGACCAAGACACCCAGTAC.